Listed below are T cell receptor beta chains from one sample, sequenced in a study of blood T cell repertoires in COVID-19. The repertoire was sequenced with immunoSEQ multiplex PCR; TCRdb's copy has only in-frame clones and lacks some. Of roughly 300,000 clones in the sample, 88% were seen once. Material: peripheral blood. The receptor set was obtained from a man between 18 and 35 years old with active or convalescent COVID-19. The CDR3 runs from the conserved cysteine through the conserved F or W. A D gene is named only where the DNA matches it firmly. Only part of the rows carry a size: once, few, many, or a class if the clone is expanded.

d_call: TRBD1; clone_size: NA; v_call: TRBV5-1; j_call: TRBJ2-7; cdr3_aa: CASSPTRQGAHEQYF; cdr3_nt: TGCGCCAGCAGCCCGACCAGACAGGGCGCCCACGAGCAGTACTTC
d_call: NA; clone_size: NA; v_call: TRBV5-4; j_call: TRBJ2-2; cdr3_aa: CASSSAANTGELFF; cdr3_nt: TGTGCCAGCAGCTCAGCGGCGAACACCGGGGAGCTGTTTTTT
d_call: TRBD2; clone_size: NA; v_call: TRBV7-7; j_call: TRBJ2-7; cdr3_aa: CASSLGRGGPYEQYF; cdr3_nt: TGTGCCAGCAGCTTAGGGCGGGGGGGCCCCTACGAGCAGTACTTC
d_call: NA; clone_size: NA; v_call: TRBV24-1; j_call: TRBJ2-1; cdr3_aa: CATSDGTVYNEQFF; cdr3_nt: TGTGCCACCAGTGATGGAACAGTCTACAATGAGCAGTTCTTC
d_call: TRBD1; clone_size: NA; v_call: TRBV7-9; j_call: TRBJ1-5; cdr3_aa: CASSLEGQGARSSQPQHF; cdr3_nt: TGTGCCAGCAGCTTAGAGGGACAGGGGGCGCGGAGCTCGCAGCCCCAGCATTTT
d_call: NA; clone_size: NA; v_call: TRBV4-2; j_call: TRBJ2-7; cdr3_aa: CASSQELAGALGQYF; cdr3_nt: TGTGCCAGCAGCCAGGAACTCGCGGGGGCTTTGGGGCAGTACTTC
d_call: TRBD1; clone_size: NA; v_call: TRBV24-1; j_call: TRBJ1-5; cdr3_aa: CATSDLQVGQDNQPQHF; cdr3_nt: TGTGCCACCAGTGATTTGCAAGTCGGACAGGACAATCAGCCCCAGCATTTT
d_call: NA; clone_size: once; v_call: TRBV23-1; j_call: TRBJ1-2; cdr3_aa: CARRRRLEDYGYTF; cdr3_nt: TGCGCCAGGAGAAGACGACTGGAGGACTATGGCTACACCTTC
d_call: TRBD1; clone_size: NA; v_call: TRBV18; j_call: TRBJ1-1; cdr3_aa: CASSPQGAGTEAFF; cdr3_nt: TGTGCCAGCTCACCACAGGGGGCTGGGACTGAAGCTTTCTTT
d_call: TRBD1; clone_size: NA; v_call: TRBV14; j_call: TRBJ2-7; cdr3_aa: CASSQGHGAGQDAYEQYF; cdr3_nt: TGTGCCAGCAGCCAAGGTCACGGTGCGGGACAGGACGCCTACGAGCAGTACTTC
d_call: TRBD1; clone_size: NA; v_call: TRBV11-1; j_call: TRBJ1-1; cdr3_aa: CASSGQGYTEAFF; cdr3_nt: TGTGCCAGCAGCGGACAGGGCTACACTGAAGCTTTCTTT
d_call: TRBD2; clone_size: NA; v_call: TRBV3-1/TRBV3-2; j_call: TRBJ2-5; cdr3_aa: CASSLGLAGGPETQYF; cdr3_nt: TGTGCCAGCAGCCTCGGACTAGCGGGGGGGCCAGAGACCCAGTACTTC
d_call: NA; clone_size: NA; v_call: TRBV7-9; j_call: TRBJ1-5; cdr3_aa: CASTTGYQPQHF; cdr3_nt: TGTGCCAGCACTACAGGGTACCAGCCCCAGCATTTT
d_call: NA; clone_size: few; v_call: TRBV7-3; j_call: TRBJ1-1; cdr3_aa: CASSSRGNTEAFF; cdr3_nt: TGTGCCAGCAGCTCCCGGGGGAACACTGAAGCTTTCTTT
d_call: NA; clone_size: NA; v_call: TRBV3-1/TRBV3-2; j_call: TRBJ2-7; cdr3_aa: CASSQDPRQSYEQYF; cdr3_nt: TGTGCCAGCAGCCAAGATCCGCGACAGTCCTACGAGCAGTACTTC
d_call: NA; clone_size: NA; v_call: TRBV5-6; j_call: TRBJ2-7; cdr3_aa: CASSHSDLGGEQYF; cdr3_nt: TGTGCCAGCAGCCATAGCGACCTGGGAGGCGAGCAGTACTTC
d_call: NA; clone_size: NA; v_call: TRBV2; j_call: TRBJ2-7; cdr3_aa: CASHSTRSSYEQYF; cdr3_nt: TGTGCCAGCCATTCAACTAGAAGCTCCTACGAGCAGTACTTC
d_call: NA; clone_size: NA; v_call: TRBV7-8; j_call: TRBJ1-2; cdr3_aa: CASSLEGGYGYTF; cdr3_nt: TGTGCCAGCAGCTTAGAAGGGGGCTATGGCTACACCTTC
d_call: NA; clone_size: NA; v_call: TRBV6-2/TRBV6-3; j_call: TRBJ2-2; cdr3_aa: CASSSRVNTGELFF; cdr3_nt: TGTGCCAGCAGCAGCAGGGTAAACACCGGGGAGCTGTTTTTT
d_call: NA; clone_size: NA; v_call: TRBV29-1; j_call: TRBJ1-4; cdr3_aa: CSVLEAGNEKLFF; cdr3_nt: TGCAGCGTGCTGGAGGCAGGCAACGAAAAACTGTTTTTT
d_call: NA; clone_size: NA; v_call: TRBV5-4; j_call: TRBJ2-3; cdr3_aa: CASSPMGGGRADTQYF; cdr3_nt: TGTGCCAGCAGCCCGATGGGGGGGGGCAGGGCAGATACGCAGTATTTT
d_call: NA; clone_size: NA; v_call: TRBV7-9; j_call: TRBJ2-1; cdr3_aa: CASSQPLTGSLYNEQFF; cdr3_nt: TGTGCCAGCAGCCAACCATTGACAGGCTCTTTGTACAATGAGCAGTTCTTC